One sample yielded the 25 T cell receptor beta chains listed below, sequenced in a study of read filtering for tumor transcriptome and immune sequencing. Molecular barcoded adaptors covering alpha/delta and beta/gamma chains were used on roughly 370 ng RNA. TCRdb passed the reads through MiXCR, listing each CDR3 protein once. The table includes around 58,000 distinct CDR3 sequences, around 13% detected once. The source material was a population of CD138-negative cells sorted from bone marrow. The origin of the receptors is a donor at least 40 years old with multiple myeloma.

This clonotype appeared a few times. This rearrangement joins TRBV5-5 to TRBJ2-3; maybe TRBD1 (5 bases). The germline V gene has CDR1 SGHKS and CDR2 YYEKEE (reference sequence). Trimming stripped 0 bases from V and 1 base from J, with 6 bases between. This CDR3 is 14 amino acids long. CDR3 sequence reads: CASSLEGGTDTQYF. The DNA of the CDR3 is TGTGCCAGCAGCTTGGAAGGGGGCACAGATACGCAGTATTTT.

This clonotype was counted ten times or more. The V gene is TRBV6-1, the J gene TRBJ2-1, with D possibly being TRBD1 or TRBD2 (5 bases each). This CDR3 comprises 11 residues. Trimming removed 6 bases at V and 16 bases at J, with 16 bases between. From germline, CDR1 is MNHNS and CDR2 SASEGT. CDR3 protein: CASRGDLPHFF. Written as DNA, the CDR3 is TGTGCCAGCAGGGGGGACCTCCCACACTTCTTC.

This clonotype was detected ten times or more. The chain uses TRBV28 and TRBJ2-7; 7 nucleotides line up with TRBD2. This CDR3 is built from 13 residues. After removal of 4 bases from V and 10 bases from J, the junction contained 10 bases not matched to a gene. Germline CDR1 MDHEN, CDR2 SYDVKM. The CDR3 is CASSSLPRESQYF. Here the CDR3 DNA reads TGTGCCAGCAGTTCCCTCCCGCGGGAGAGTCAGTACTTC. Combining the CDR3 with reference TRBV28 and TRBJ2-7 gives the whole variable domain DVKVTQSSRYLVKRTGEKVFLECVQDMDHENMFWYRQDPGLGLRLIYFSYDVKMKEKGDIPEGYSVSREKKERFSLILESASTNQTSMYLCASSSLPRESQYFGPGTRLTVT.

The chain combines TRBV30 with TRBJ2-5; D uncertain. This CDR3 contains 14 residues. Trimming removed 2 bases at V and 0 bases at J, with 10 bases between. Germline CDR1 is GTSNPN and CDR2 is SVGIG (reference sequence). CDR3 sequence reads: CAWSLGHYQETQYF. Here the CDR3 DNA reads TGTGCCTGGAGTCTTGGGCACTACCAAGAGACCCAGTACTTC.

At least ten counts were recorded for this clonotype. V and J are TRBV19 and TRBJ1-5; D is ambiguous. The CDR3 covers 15 residues. The V and J ends lost 9 bases and 1 base respectively, with 16 bases between them. CDR1 is LNHDA and CDR2 is SQIVND in the germline V gene (reference sequence). In DNA, the CDR3 is TGTGCCAGCAGGTACGGCGGGAACAGCAATCAGCCCCAGCATTTT. The encoded protein is CASRYGGNSNQPQHF.

This chain connects TRBV5-4 to TRBJ2-1, with TRBD1 matching 9 bases. CDR1 and CDR2 (germline): SGHNT, YYREEE (reference sequence). CDR3 length: 14 amino acids. V lost 3 bases and J lost 6; bases outside the gene matches: 4. CDR3 in DNA: TGTGCCAGCAGCTACCGGGACAGGGTCAATGAGCAGTTCTTC. Translating it yields CASSYRDRVNEQFF.

In its sample, this clonotype was seen many times. The rearrangement joins TRBV19 to TRBJ2-2, with TRBD1 as a possible D gene (5 bases). CDR3 length equals 12 residues. Trimming removed 3 bases from V and 11 bases from J, with 10 bases in between. The V gene's germline CDR1 is LNHDA and CDR2 SQIVND (reference sequence). As DNA, the CDR3 is TGTGCCAGTAGTATCGTGGACACCGAGCTGTTTTTT. Protein product: CASSIVDTELFF.

This clonotype was observed a few times. The V and J genes are TRBV28 and TRBJ2-1; D is tentatively TRBD1 or TRBD2 (6 bases each). The CDR3 spans 17 residues. Germline loops: CDR1 MDHEN, CDR2 SYDVKM. V gave up 1 base and J gave up 4 bases, with 17 bases separating them. The CDR3 reads CASSLLGGSRPYNEQFF. The CDR3 bases are TGTGCCAGCAGTTTATTGGGGGGCTCCAGGCCGTACAATGAGCAGTTCTTC.

This clonotype showed up many times. The chain couples TRBV12-3 or TRBV12-4 to TRBJ2-5, with 10 positions matching TRBD2. CDR3 length: 17 amino acids. V was pared by 2 bases and J by 5 bases, with 11 bases of the junction left unmatched. CDR3 amino acids: CASSLRASGRGRETQYF. CDR3 bases: TGTGCCAGCAGTTTACGGGCTAGCGGGAGAGGGAGGGAGACCCAGTACTTC.

CDR3 DNA sequence: TGCAGTGCTAGCGGGACTTCTCAAGAGACCCAGTACTTC. The encoded protein is CSASGTSQETQYF. V usage is TRBV20-1 and J usage is TRBJ2-5; D possibly corresponds to TRBD2 (6 bases). CDR3 size: 13 residues. Germline V gene data show CDR1 as DFQATT and CDR2 as SNEGSKA (reference sequence). V gave up 3 bases and J gave up 2 bases, with 10 bases separating them.

This clonotype occurred a few times. A much larger clonotype is one base distant, so this may be a read error. CDR3 in DNA: TGTGCCTGGAGTGGAGGGACTAGCGGCTACAATGAGCAGTCCTTC. Amino acid sequence: CAWSGGTSGYNEQSF. J is TRBJ2-1 and V is TRBV30, with 11 bases matching TRBD2. The germline V gene encodes CDR1 GTSNPN and CDR2 SVGIG (reference sequence). The CDR3 is 15 residues long.

This clonotype appeared many times. The chain has TRBV10-3 and TRBJ1-1; no clear D gene. The CDR3 covers 15 residues. Germline loops: CDR1 ENHRY, CDR2 SYGVKD. The ends were cut back, 3 bases at V and 1 base at J, with 12 bases in the middle. The CDR3 DNA sequence: TGTGCCATCAGTGAATCGGGGTTCGGGAACACTGAAGCTTTCTTT. This encodes CAISESGFGNTEAFF.

This clonotype was counted at least ten times. A junction end diverges from the germline sequence, so it may reflect a read error. V gene TRBV5-1 combines with J gene TRBJ2-3; 8 bases line up with TRBD2. CDR3 length equals 14 residues. Germline CDR1 SGHRS, CDR2 YFSETQ. The CDR3 coding sequence is TGCGCCAGCTCGGGAGGGCCGAGCACAGATGCGCAGTATTTT. Encoded protein: CASSGGPSTDAQYF.

This clonotype came up many times. This chain links TRBV20-1 with TRBJ2-3; 13 positions match TRBD2. Losses at the gene ends were 0 bases for V and 3 bases for J; bases not matched to a gene: 6. Germline CDR1 DFQATT, CDR2 SNEGSKA (reference sequence). CDR3 length equals 17 residues. This chain's CDR3 is CSARDPTSGGLTDTQYF. The CDR3 nucleotides are TGCAGTGCTAGAGATCCGACTAGCGGGGGGTTAACAGATACGCAGTATTTT.

This clonotype was observed at least ten times. DNA of the CDR3: TGCGCCAGCAGCAGACTAGCGGATTCCTCCTACGAGCAGTACTTC. Protein sequence: CASSRLADSSYEQYF. The chain couples TRBV5-1 to TRBJ2-7; the match to TRBD2 covers 9 bases. V trimming: 4 bases; J trimming: 0 bases; junction bases outside the gene matches: 5. Germline V lookup: CDR1 SGHRS, CDR2 YFSETQ. The CDR3 covers 15 residues.

Of note for this clonotype: In this CDR3 the conserved last residue, phenylalanine or tryptophan, is missing, so a read error is likely. No DNA is shown, since the ends of the CDR3 on it are uncertain; the CDR3 is the one TCRdb lists. The chain employs TRBV6-5 and TRBJ2-1; the D call in the table, TRBD2, was not verified against the DNA. Per germline, CDR1 MNHEY and CDR2 SVGAGI. From its first to its last residue, the CDR3 has 15 amino acids. This CDR3 is CASSVSGSGYNEQIY.

This clonotype occurred a few times. The CDR3 region is CASSLQGGGQYQETQYF. Here the CDR3 DNA reads TGTGCCAGCAGTTTACAGGGGGGGGGCCAGTACCAAGAGACCCAGTACTTC. The chain links TRBV28 to TRBJ2-5; D tentatively fits TRBD1 or TRBD2 (7 bases each). Per the germline V gene, CDR1 is MDHEN and CDR2 is SYDVKM. The V and J ends lost 2 bases and 0 bases respectively, with 16 bases between them. This CDR3 contains 17 residues.

The chain joins TRBV3-1 to TRBJ1-5, with D possibly TRBD1 on 6 matching bases. This CDR3 comprises 13 residues. Germline values: CDR1 LGHDT, CDR2 YNNKEL (reference sequence). V lost 1 base, J lost 7 bases, and 8 bases lay in between. CDR3 residues: CASSQGQAQPQHF. The CDR3 nucleotides are TGTGCCAGCAGCCAAGGACAGGCCCAGCCCCAGCATTTT.

In regard to this clonotype: Just one base apart from a much larger clone, this may be a read error. The chain uses TRBV6-5 and TRBJ2-3; D is possibly TRBD1 or TRBD2 (6 bases each). The germline gives CDR1 MNHEY, CDR2 SVGAGI. The CDR3 length is 15 residues. The CDR3 is CASRGGGYGSDTRYF. In nucleotides, the CDR3 is TGTGCCAGCAGGGGGGGCGGATATGGCTCAGATACGCGGTATTTT.

This clonotype was detected ten times or more. The chain is built from TRBV2 and TRBJ2-1; 9 nucleotides align to TRBD2. Trimming removed 2 bases from V and 13 bases from J; junction bases left unmatched: 12. CDR1 and CDR2 from the germline V gene are SNHLY and FYNNEI. This CDR3 comprises 15 residues. The CDR3 loop reads CASSELAGEGGGQFF. The CDR3 DNA is TGTGCCAGCAGTGAATTAGCGGGAGAGGGGGGTGGTCAGTTCTTC.

This clonotype was counted ten times or more. The gene calls are TRBV12-3 or TRBV12-4 and TRBJ2-1; 11 bases fit TRBD2. The CDR3 totals 14 residues. The junction had 2 bases not matched to a gene; V was cut back by 6 bases and J by 4 bases. The CDR3 reads CASRLAGGYNEQFF. CDR3 DNA: TGTGCCAGCAGGCTAGCGGGAGGTTACAATGAGCAGTTCTTC.

Details on this clonotype: This may come from a read error, since a much larger clone is one base off. The chain links TRBV6-1 to TRBJ1-1; D is perhaps TRBD1 (6 bases). The germline V gene has CDR1 MNHNS and CDR2 SASEGT. The CDR3 is 13 amino acids. The CDR3 sequence is CASTGQMNTGAFF. CDR3 nucleotide sequence: TGTGCCAGCACTGGACAGATGAACACTGGAGCTTTCTTT.

At least ten counts were recorded for this clonotype. The chain uses TRBV27 and TRBJ2-2; D remains ambiguous. Trimming stripped 7 bases from V and 12 bases from J, with 18 bases between. Looked up from germline, CDR1 is MNHEY and CDR2 is SMNVEV (reference sequence). The CDR3 is made up of 13 amino acids. In DNA, the CDR3 is TGTGCCAGCACCCCTGGGCCCGCCGGCAAGCTGTTTTTT. Encoded protein: CASTPGPAGKLFF.

In this sample, this clonotype turned up a few times. This chain links TRBV11-2 with TRBJ1-3; no reliable D call. Trimming left V 4 bases short and J 4 bases short, with 11 bases between. The CDR3 runs 14 residues. Germline values: CDR1 SGHAT, CDR2 FQNNGV. CDR3 sequence reads: CASSSPARGNTIYF. For the CDR3, the DNA is TGTGCCAGCAGCTCCCCCGCGAGAGGAAACACCATATATTTT.

The CDR3 sequence: CSARVLAGPDTGELFF. CDR3 coding DNA: TGCAGTGCTAGAGTGCTAGCGGGACCCGACACCGGGGAGCTGTTTTTT. The V and J genes are TRBV20-1 and TRBJ2-2; 9 bases agree with TRBD2. CDR1 is DFQATT and CDR2 is SNEGSKA in the germline V gene (reference sequence). V was pared by 1 base and J by 3 bases, with 6 bases of the junction left unmatched. The CDR3 loop spans 16 amino acids.